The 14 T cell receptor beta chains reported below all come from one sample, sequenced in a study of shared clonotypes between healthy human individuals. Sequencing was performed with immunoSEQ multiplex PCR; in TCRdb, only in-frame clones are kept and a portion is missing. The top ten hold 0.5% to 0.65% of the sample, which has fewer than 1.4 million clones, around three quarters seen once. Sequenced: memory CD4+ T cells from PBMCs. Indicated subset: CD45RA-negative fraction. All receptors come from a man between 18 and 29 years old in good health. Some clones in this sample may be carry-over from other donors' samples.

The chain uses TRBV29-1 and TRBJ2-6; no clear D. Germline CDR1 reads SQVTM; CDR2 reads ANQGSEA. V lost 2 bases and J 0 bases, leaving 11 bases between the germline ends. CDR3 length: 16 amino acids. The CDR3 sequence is CSVESPVGSGANVLTF. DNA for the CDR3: TGCAGCGTTGAAAGTCCGGTGGGCTCTGGGGCCAACGTCCTGACTTTC.

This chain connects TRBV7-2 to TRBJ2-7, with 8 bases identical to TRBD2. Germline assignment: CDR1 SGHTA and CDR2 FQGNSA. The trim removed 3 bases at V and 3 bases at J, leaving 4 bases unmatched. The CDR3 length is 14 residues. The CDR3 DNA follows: TGTGCCAGCAGCTTTAGCGGGACCGGCTACGAGCAGTACTTC. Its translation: CASSFSGTGYEQYF. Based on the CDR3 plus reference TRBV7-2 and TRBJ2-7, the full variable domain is GAGVSQSPSNKVTEKGKDVELRCDPISGHTALYWYRQSLGQGLEFLIYFQGNSAPDKSGLPSDRFSAERTGGSVSTLTIQRTQQEDSAVYLCASSFSGTGYEQYFGPGTRLTVT.

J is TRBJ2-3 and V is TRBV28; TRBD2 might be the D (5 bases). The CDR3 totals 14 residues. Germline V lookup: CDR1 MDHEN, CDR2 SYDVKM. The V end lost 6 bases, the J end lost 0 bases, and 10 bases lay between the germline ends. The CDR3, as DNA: TGTGCCAGCAGCAGCCCTAGCAGCACAGATACGCAGTATTTT. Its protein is CASSSPSSTDTQYF.

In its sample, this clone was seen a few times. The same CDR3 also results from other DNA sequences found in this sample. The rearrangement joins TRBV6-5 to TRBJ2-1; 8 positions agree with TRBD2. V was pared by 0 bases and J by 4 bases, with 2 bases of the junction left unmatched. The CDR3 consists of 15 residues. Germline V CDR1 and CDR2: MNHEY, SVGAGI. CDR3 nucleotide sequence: TGTGCCAGCAGTTACTCTAGCGGGGTTTACAATGAGCAGTTCTTC. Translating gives CASSYSSGVYNEQFF.

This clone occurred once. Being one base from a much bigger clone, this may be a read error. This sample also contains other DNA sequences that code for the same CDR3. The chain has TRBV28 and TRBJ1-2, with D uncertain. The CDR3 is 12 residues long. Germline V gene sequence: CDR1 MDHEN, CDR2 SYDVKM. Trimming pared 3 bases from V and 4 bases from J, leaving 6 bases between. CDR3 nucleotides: TGTGCCAGCAGTTTGAGGGCCTATGGCTACACCTTC. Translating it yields CASSLRAYGYTF.

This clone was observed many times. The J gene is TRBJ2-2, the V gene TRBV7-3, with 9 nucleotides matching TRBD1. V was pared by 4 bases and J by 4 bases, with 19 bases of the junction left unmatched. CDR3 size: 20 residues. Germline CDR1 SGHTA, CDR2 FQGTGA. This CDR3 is CASSSPSITGTGFSTGELFF. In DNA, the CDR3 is TGTGCCAGCAGCTCACCGTCCATTACCGGGACAGGGTTTAGCACCGGGGAGCTGTTTTTT.

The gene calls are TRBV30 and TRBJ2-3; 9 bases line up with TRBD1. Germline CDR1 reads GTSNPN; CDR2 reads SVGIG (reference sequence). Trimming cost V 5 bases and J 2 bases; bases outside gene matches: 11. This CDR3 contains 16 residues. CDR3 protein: CAWGQGPSYFTDTQYF. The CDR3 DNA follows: TGTGCCTGGGGACAGGGGCCCTCTTACTTCACAGATACGCAGTATTTT.

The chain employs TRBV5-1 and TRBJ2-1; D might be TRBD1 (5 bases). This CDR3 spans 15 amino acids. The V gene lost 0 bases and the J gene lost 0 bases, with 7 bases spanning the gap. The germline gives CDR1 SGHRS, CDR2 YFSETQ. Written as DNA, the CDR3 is TGCGCCAGCAGCTTGGACCAGGGCTCCTACAATGAGCAGTTCTTC. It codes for CASSLDQGSYNEQFF. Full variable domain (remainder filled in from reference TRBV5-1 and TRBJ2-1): KAGVTQTPRYLIKTRGQQVTLSCSPISGHRSVSWYQQTPGQGLQFLFEYFSETQRNKGNFPGRFSGRQFSNSRSEMNVSTLELGDSALYLCASSLDQGSYNEQFFGPGTRLTVL.

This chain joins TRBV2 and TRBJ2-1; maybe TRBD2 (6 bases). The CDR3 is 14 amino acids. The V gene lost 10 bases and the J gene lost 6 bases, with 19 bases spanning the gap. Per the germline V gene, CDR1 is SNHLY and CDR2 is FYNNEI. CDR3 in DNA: TGTGCCACTAACCCGGGGACTTGGGGCAATGAGCAGTTCTTC. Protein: CATNPGTWGNEQFF.

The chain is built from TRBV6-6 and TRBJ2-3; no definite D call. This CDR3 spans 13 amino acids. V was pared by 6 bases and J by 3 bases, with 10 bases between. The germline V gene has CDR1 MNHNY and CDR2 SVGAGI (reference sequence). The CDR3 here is CASRPPQTDTQYF. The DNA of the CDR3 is TGTGCCAGCAGGCCACCGCAAACAGATACGCAGTATTTT.

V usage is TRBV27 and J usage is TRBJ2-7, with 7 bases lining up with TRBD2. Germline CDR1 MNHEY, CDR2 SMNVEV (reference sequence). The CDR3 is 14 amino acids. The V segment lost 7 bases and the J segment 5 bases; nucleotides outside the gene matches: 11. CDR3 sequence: CASIRRGRGNEQYF. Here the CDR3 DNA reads TGTGCCAGCATCAGACGGGGGAGGGGCAACGAGCAGTACTTC.

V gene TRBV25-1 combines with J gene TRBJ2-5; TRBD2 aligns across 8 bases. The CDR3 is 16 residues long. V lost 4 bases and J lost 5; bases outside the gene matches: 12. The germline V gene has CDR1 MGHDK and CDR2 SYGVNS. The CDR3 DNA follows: TGTGCCAGCAGTGGGCACAGGGTACCGGGAGGGGAGACCCAGTACTTC. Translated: CASSGHRVPGGETQYF.

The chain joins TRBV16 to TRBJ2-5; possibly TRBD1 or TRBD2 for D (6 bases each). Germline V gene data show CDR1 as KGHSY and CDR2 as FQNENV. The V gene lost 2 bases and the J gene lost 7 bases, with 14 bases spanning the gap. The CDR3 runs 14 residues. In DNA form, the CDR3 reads TGTGCCAGCAGCCAACTGTCCGGAGGGGGGACCCAGTACTTC. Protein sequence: CASSQLSGGGTQYF.

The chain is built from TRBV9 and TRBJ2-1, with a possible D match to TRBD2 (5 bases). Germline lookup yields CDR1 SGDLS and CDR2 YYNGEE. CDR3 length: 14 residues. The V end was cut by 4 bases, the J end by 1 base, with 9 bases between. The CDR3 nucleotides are TGTGCCAGCAGCCCCGGGATTTCCTACAATGAGCAGTTCTTC. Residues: CASSPGISYNEQFF.